The 10 T cell receptor beta chains listed next were all sequenced from one sample in a study of T cells after yellow fever vaccination. MiXCR, applied by TCRdb to the 5' RACE reads, yields one record per CDR3 protein. Among 20,000 to 25,000 distinct CDR3 sequences listed, around 5.2% were seen once. The sample consisted of PBMCs, either bulk or a sorted T-cell subset (CD4+, CD8+, memory, or dextramer-sorted; not recorded which), taken about 41 days after the first yellow fever vaccination. Receptors originate from a man between 18 and 35 years old who received the YFV17D yellow fever vaccine.

At least ten counts were recorded for this clonotype. The chain has TRBV28 and TRBJ2-5; 10 nucleotides line up with TRBD1. Germline V CDR1 and CDR2: MDHEN, SYDVKM. CDR3 length: 16 residues. V dropped 5 bases and J dropped 2; count of bases not matched to a gene: 8. CDR3 sequence (DNA): TGTGCCAGCAGTCGGGACAGGGGAAACCTACAAGAGACCCAGTACTTC. As protein: CASSRDRGNLQETQYF.

The table lists this clonotype with many counts. The chain links TRBV5-1 to TRBJ2-1; 10 bases match TRBD1. J lost 8 bases, V lost 3 bases, and 8 bases had no gene match. Germline lookup yields CDR1 SGHRS and CDR2 YFSETQ. The CDR3 has 15 residues. CDR3 in DNA: TGCGCCAGCAGCTGGTCCGGGACAGGGGAGGATGAGCAGTTCTTC. Translated, it gives CASSWSGTGEDEQFF.

This clonotype was seen repeatedly, ten times or more. V usage is TRBV18 and J usage is TRBJ2-3; no reliable D call. V dropped 0 bases and J dropped 3 bases, with 13 bases sitting between them. CDR3 size: 16 residues. From germline, CDR1 is KGHSH and CDR2 LQKENI. The CDR3 DNA follows: TGTGCCAGCTCACCACCGGTTTCCTATCGGACAGATACGCAGTATTTT. This translates into CASSPPVSYRTDTQYF.

The sample holds many counts of this clonotype. The chain links TRBV20-1 to TRBJ2-1; the D is unclear. From germline, CDR1 is DFQATT and CDR2 SNEGSKA (reference sequence). CDR3 size: 15 residues. The V gene lost 3 bases and the J gene lost 8 bases, with 20 bases spanning the gap. Here the CDR3 DNA reads TGCAGTGCTAGGACCCTGTATAGGTCAAGTTATGAGCAGTTCTTC. Residues: CSARTLYRSSYEQFF.

With regard to this clonotype: A much larger clone sits a single nucleotide away, making a read error possible. The rearrangement uses TRBV7-3 and TRBJ2-1; the D is unclear. Germline V gene lookup returns CDR1 SGHTA and CDR2 FQGTGA. The CDR3 has 13 amino acids. V was trimmed by 1 base and J by 6 bases, leaving 7 bases between them. The CDR3 DNA reads as TGTGCCAGCAGCTTAAATCAGGTCAATGAGCAGTTCTTC. Translated, it gives CASSLNQVNEQFF.

The sample holds many counts of this clonotype. The chain is built from TRBV30 and TRBJ2-7; perhaps TRBD1 as D (5 bases). V was shortened by 4 bases and J by 0 bases, with 13 bases between the two germline ends. The CDR3 runs 14 residues. The V gene's germline CDR1 is GTSNPN and CDR2 SVGIG (reference sequence). CDR3 in DNA: TGTGCCTGGACGGCTTGGGGCGCCTCCTACGAGCAGTACTTC. Its translation is CAWTAWGASYEQYF.

There are many counts of this clonotype. J is TRBJ2-3 and V is TRBV5-1, with D possibly being TRBD1 (5 bases). V lost 4 bases and J 4 bases, leaving 13 bases between the germline ends. Germline assignment: CDR1 SGHRS and CDR2 YFSETQ. This CDR3 comprises 14 residues. CDR3 sequence reads: CASSTHLGPDTQYF. In DNA, the CDR3 is TGCGCCAGCAGCACGCATCTGGGGCCAGATACGCAGTATTTT.

In this sample, this clonotype turned up many times. The rearrangement links TRBV20-1 to TRBJ2-1, with D possibly being TRBD1 (6 bases). The CDR3 contains 14 residues. V lost 6 bases, J lost 3 bases, and 15 bases lay in between. Per the germline V gene, CDR1 is DFQATT and CDR2 is SNEGSKA (reference sequence). The CDR3 loop is CSADARRGYNEQFF. CDR3 DNA: TGCAGTGCCGATGCGCGCAGGGGCTACAATGAGCAGTTCTTC.

In this sample, this clonotype turned up many times. The gene calls are TRBV4-3 and TRBJ2-7, with D hard to call. Trimming left V 1 base short and J 6 bases short, with 7 bases between. Per the germline V gene, CDR1 is LGHNA and CDR2 is YSLEER. The CDR3 spans 12 residues. CDR3 residues: CASSQGGSEQYF. In nucleotides, the CDR3 is TGCGCCAGCAGCCAAGGAGGCTCCGAGCAGTACTTC.

This clonotype was counted at least ten times. This chain connects TRBV4-3 to TRBJ2-7; D perhaps matches TRBD1 (5 bases). The CDR3 spans 14 residues. From germline, CDR1 is LGHNA and CDR2 YSLEER. Trimming removed 0 bases from V and 4 bases from J, with 10 bases in between. CDR3 coding DNA: TGCGCCAGCAGCCAAGATATAGGGGATTACGAGCAGTACTTC. Translated: CASSQDIGDYEQYF.